This T cell receptor (beta chain) was captured in a study of a mutant IDH1 vaccine in newly diagnosed glioma. TCRdb's table, derived via immunoSEQ multiplex PCR, lists solely in-frame clones and lacks some. The repertoire holds around 50,000 clones, with under 90% as singletons. Points on this clone: Its matching antigen is unknown.

Time point given: week 35, safety follow-up. It was 300 ug of mutant IDH1 20-mer peptide that made up each vaccine dose, given with topical imiquimod. V was cut by 7 bases and J by 2 bases, with 6 bases left in between. CDR1 is SGHNT and CDR2 is YYREEE in the germline V gene (reference sequence). The CDR3 sequence is 11 residues long. This receptor was obtained from a young woman with glioma. The sequences come from PBMCs, collected from a glioma patient whose treatment included an IDH1 peptide vaccine. This rearrangement joins TRBV5-4 to TRBJ1-2; TRBD1 might be the D (5 bases). DNA of the CDR3: TGTGCCAGCTGGGGGAACTATGGCTACACCTTC. The encoded protein is CASWGNYGYTF.